This TCR beta chain was identified during a study of blood T cell repertoires in COVID-19. About the study: Sources were T cells, B-cell-depleted T cells, or PBMCs; the material itself was cDNA or gDNA.

TCRdb's copy holds only in-frame clones and misses some; the assay was immunoSEQ multiplex PCR. The sample holds about 45,000 clones, approximately 80% seen once. The specimen was peripheral blood. This TCR derives from a man in his 70s with acute or convalescent COVID-19.

The CDR3 loop reads CASSHRASGNTIYF. CDR3 DNA: TGTGCCAGCAGCCACAGGGCCTCTGGAAACACCATATATTTT. This chain joins TRBV7-9 and TRBJ1-3; tentatively, D is TRBD1 (6 bases). Germline CDR1 reads SEHNR; CDR2 reads FQNEAQ (reference sequence). This CDR3 has 14 amino acids. Trimming pared 5 bases from V and 0 bases from J, leaving 8 bases between.